This TCR beta chain was identified during a study of neurological immune-mediated disorders. Study conclusions and caveats: HTLV-1-associated myelopathy ranked highest for TCR clonal expansion and multiple sclerosis lowest, beneath healthy controls. No sharing of CDR3 amino acid sequences was observed among expanded clones across subjects, suggesting private repertoires in all groups.

This clonotype was seen at least ten times. The antigen remains unidentified. The cDNA was generated through 5'RACE incorporating 10-nucleotide random UMIs. The output of every sequencing run exceeded 190 million TCR-beta sequences, derived from 15-18 subjects. MiXCR, applied by TCRdb to the 5' RACE reads, yields one record per CDR3 protein. Here the sample spans some 37,000 distinct CDR3 sequences, roughly an eighth being singletons. V shed 5 bases, J shed 0 bases, and the junction held 7 bases outside the gene matches. Per germline, CDR1 SGHVS and CDR2 FQNEAQ. CDR3 size: 16 residues. The V and J genes are TRBV7-8 and TRBJ2-4; TRBD1 aligns across 7 bases. The source of this sequence is a woman between 50 and 59 years old with HTLV-1-associated myelopathy (HAM/TSP). Sequencing was carried out using PBMCs. As DNA, the CDR3 is TGTGCCAGCAGCCAAGACAGGGTTCTAGCCAAAAACATTCAGTACTTC. As protein: CASSQDRVLAKNIQYF.